The TCR beta chain under discussion was sequenced for a study of circulating and synovial CD4+ cells in juvenile arthritis. This clone was seen a few times. Antigen specificity is unknown. The V gene's germline CDR1 is LGHNA and CDR2 YNFKEQ. Trimming stripped 1 base from V and 9 bases from J, with 4 bases between. The CDR3 sequence is 11 residues long. Study-wide results and limits: Vbeta family usage analysis did not detect the pathogenic-like versus bulk difference. T cell genome counts differed by at least an order of magnitude between CPL and CD4 samples. Circulating pathogenic-like lymphocytes shared a substantially higher fraction of CDR3 sequences with synovium than bulk blood. These repertoires were less diverse than bulk blood CD4 repertoires.

TCRdb's table, derived via immunoSEQ multiplex PCR, lists solely in-frame clones and lacks some. The data hold 30,000 to 40,000 clones, with nearly 95% observed a single time. The specimen sequenced was CD4+ T cells from blood. The V call is TRBV4-2, the J call TRBJ2-1; D gene ambiguous. The receptor comes from a human donor with juvenile idiopathic arthritis. The CDR3 protein is CASSQAGEQFF. As DNA, the CDR3 is TGTGCCAGCAGCCAAGCCGGTGAGCAGTTCTTC.